These 21 T cell receptor beta chains were all obtained from the same sample, sequenced in a study of breast tumors, draining lymph nodes, adjacent tissues. The lymph nodes were axillary draining lymph nodes from breast cancer patients. TCRdb reanalysed the multiplex PCR reads using MiXCR and keeps one entry per CDR3 protein. Here the sample spans fewer than 200,000 distinct CDR3 sequences, roughly a third being singletons. Sequencing input: axillary lymph node tissue. These TCRs come from a female donor with breast cancer. Some clones in this sample may be carry-over from other donors' samples.

In this sample, this clonotype turned up many times. V and J are TRBV7-2 and TRBJ2-1; 10 bases are shared with TRBD2. This CDR3 contains 15 residues. Germline lookup yields CDR1 SGHTA and CDR2 FQGNSA. The J segment lost 5 bases and the V segment lost 5 bases, leaving 6 bases of the junction unmatched. CDR3 in amino acids: CASSLGLARHNEQFF. The CDR3 DNA follows: TGTGCCAGCAGCCTGGGACTAGCGCGACACAATGAGCAGTTCTTC.

In nucleotides, the CDR3 is TGTGCCAGCAGCCAAGCGGGAGTCGCTGGAAACACCATATATTTT. It is translated as CASSQAGVAGNTIYF. The chain links TRBV3-1 to TRBJ1-3, with no clear D. This CDR3 is built from 15 residues. The V end lost 1 base, the J end lost 2 bases, and 9 bases lay between the germline ends. Germline CDR1 and CDR2: LGHDT and YNNKEL (reference sequence).

The V call is TRBV19, the J call TRBJ2-5, with D perhaps TRBD1 (6 bases). Germline CDR1 LNHDA, CDR2 SQIVND (reference sequence). This CDR3 comprises 16 residues. V lost 4 bases, J lost 2 bases, and 17 bases lay in between. The CDR3 nucleotides are TGTGCCAGTAGTAGGGTGGGGGCCCCGTTACAAGAGACCCAGTACTTC. It codes for CASSRVGAPLQETQYF.

V usage is TRBV7-8 and J usage is TRBJ1-2; D gene uncertain. The CDR3 has 17 amino acids. Germline V lookup: CDR1 SGHVS, CDR2 FQNEAQ. The V end was cut by 5 bases, the J end by 3 bases, with 22 bases between. The CDR3 spells CASSPYLSRAGDYGYTF. The DNA of the CDR3 is TGTGCCAGCAGCCCGTACTTATCCCGGGCGGGTGACTATGGCTACACCTTC.

This clonotype was detected many times. The chain carries TRBV5-4 and TRBJ2-7, with D unresolved. Germline CDR1 is SGHNT and CDR2 is YYREEE (reference sequence). V dropped 4 bases and J dropped 1 base, with 12 bases sitting between them. The CDR3 runs to 14 residues. CDR3 DNA: TGTGCCAGCAGCCCCGAGTACGAGTCCTACGAGCAGTACTTC. Amino acid sequence: CASSPEYESYEQYF.

This clonotype was found many times. The chain combines TRBV14 with TRBJ2-7, with 8 positions matching TRBD2. The CDR3 has 16 residues. Per germline, CDR1 SGHDN and CDR2 FVKESK. The V and J ends lost 1 base and 4 bases, in that order; junction bases with no gene match: 9. CDR3 sequence (DNA): TGTGCCAGCAGCCAAGCTAGCGGGCTTTTGTCGTACGAGCAGTACTTC. This encodes CASSQASGLLSYEQYF.

This clonotype came up many times. The V and J genes are TRBV2 and TRBJ2-3; TRBD2 aligns across 9 bases. The CDR3 contains 16 residues. CDR1 and CDR2 (germline): SNHLY, FYNNEI. J was trimmed by 3 bases and V by 1 base; bases with no gene match: 5. The CDR3, as DNA: TGTGCCAGCAGTGAAGATCTAGCGGGACTAACAGATACGCAGTATTTT. Translation gives CASSEDLAGLTDTQYF.

Note on this clonotype: This may come from a read error, since a much larger clone is one base off. V usage is TRBV6-6 and J usage is TRBJ1-2; no firm D call. CDR3 length: 12 amino acids. The germline gives CDR1 MNHNY, CDR2 SVGAGI (reference sequence). The V end was cut by 5 bases, the J end by 13 bases, with 17 bases between. CDR3 bases: TGTGCCAGCAGTCGGGTAAAGGGAGCCCCCACCTTC. Amino acid sequence: CASSRVKGAPTF.

This sequence joins TRBV29-1 and TRBJ2-3, with D possibly being TRBD1 (6 bases). Germline assignment: CDR1 SQVTM and CDR2 ANQGSEA. V was trimmed by 3 bases and J by 1 base, leaving 26 bases between them. This CDR3 has 19 residues. Here the CDR3 reads CSVDGEIHFAGVCTDTQYF. CDR3 nucleotide sequence: TGCAGCGTTGATGGGGAAATCCACTTTGCAGGGGTATGCACAGATACGCAGTATTTT.

This clonotype was detected ten times or more. The V gene is TRBV28, the J gene TRBJ2-3; D possibly uses TRBD1 or TRBD2 (6 bases each). V lost 8 bases and J lost 3, with 9 bases in between. The germline V gene encodes CDR1 MDHEN and CDR2 SYDVKM. This CDR3 is built from 12 residues. The CDR3 coding sequence is TGTGCCAGCTGGGGGGCTACAGATACGCAGTATTTT. Translation gives CASWGATDTQYF. Full variable domain (remainder filled in from reference TRBV28 and TRBJ2-3): DVKVTQSSRYLVKRTGEKVFLECVQDMDHENMFWYRQDPGLGLRLIYFSYDVKMKEKGDIPEGYSVSREKKERFSLILESASTNQTSMYLCASWGATDTQYFGPGTRLTVL.

This clonotype was counted ten times or more. The CDR3 loop reads CASSLNLGAYGYTF. CDR3 sequence (DNA): TGTGCCAGCAGCTTAAACCTGGGGGCGTATGGCTACACCTTC. The genes are TRBV7-2 and TRBJ1-2, with D tentatively TRBD1 (6 bases). The CDR3 consists of 14 residues. V was cut by 2 bases and J by 5 bases, with 12 bases left in between. Germline V gene sequence: CDR1 SGHTA, CDR2 FQGNSA.

Comments on this clonotype: A much more abundant neighbour one base away suggests this may be a read error. J is TRBJ2-1 and V is TRBV5-1, with 7 nucleotides matching TRBD2. The CDR3 totals 15 residues. With V trimmed by 3 bases and J by 2 bases, 5 bases remained unmatched. Germline V gene sequence: CDR1 SGHRS, CDR2 YFSETQ. DNA for the CDR3: TGCGCCAGCAGCTGGGGGGGGAAGGCCTACAATGAGCAGTTCTTC. Protein: CASSWGGKAYNEQFF.

The chain uses TRBV24-1 and TRBJ2-7; tentative D call: TRBD2 (5 bases). V shed 4 bases and J shed 1 base, with 10 bases lying between them. The CDR3 is 14 amino acids. Germline loops: CDR1 KGHDR, CDR2 SFDVKD. The CDR3, as DNA: TGTGCCACCAGTGAGGCCCCGGGATCCTACGAGCAGTACTTC. Protein: CATSEAPGSYEQYF.

This chain links TRBV7-9 with TRBJ1-4; 12 bases match TRBD1. The CDR3 is 15 amino acids. Germline CDR1 is SEHNR and CDR2 is FQNEAQ (reference sequence). Trimming took 5 bases from V and 7 from J; bases not matched to a gene: 5. Here the CDR3 DNA reads TGTGCCAGCAGCACCCGGGACAGGGGGCGTGAAAAACTGTTTTTT. Protein product: CASSTRDRGREKLFF.

This clonotype has at least ten counts. The chain has TRBV10-3 and TRBJ2-3; TRBD2 matches 7 bases. V lost 6 bases to trimming and J lost 2 bases; unmatched junction nucleotides: 11. There are 16 residues in the CDR3. Germline V gives CDR1 ENHRY, CDR2 SYGVKD. Here the CDR3 reads CAISASAGATTDTQYF. The CDR3 DNA sequence: TGTGCCATCAGCGCGTCGGCGGGAGCTACCACAGATACGCAGTATTTT.

The sample holds one count of this clonotype. The conserved closing phenylalanine or tryptophan is absent in this CDR3, likely reflecting a read error. The DNA is left out, because the CDR3 cannot be placed on it with certainty; the CDR3 is given as TCRdb lists it. The rearrangement joins TRBV9 to TRBJ2-1. The CDR3 is 14 amino acids in total, end residues counted. The germline V gene has CDR1 SGDLS and CDR2 YYNGEE. The CDR3 here is CARGSLAPTMSSSS.

This clonotype has ten or more counts. V usage is TRBV12-3 or TRBV12-4 and J usage is TRBJ2-7, with 8 bases aligning to TRBD1. V lost 4 bases and J lost 1; bases outside the gene matches: 3. The CDR3 has 14 amino acids. The CDR3 DNA is TGTGCCAGCAGTTCGGACAGGGTGTCCTACGAGCAGTACTTC. This sequence encodes CASSSDRVSYEQYF.

This clonotype appeared a single time. A much bigger clone sits one base away, suggesting this may be a read error. J is TRBJ1-6 and V is TRBV27; no definite D call. The V gene lost 5 bases and the J gene lost 6 bases, with 11 bases spanning the gap. The length of the CDR3 is 14 residues. The germline CDR1 and CDR2 sequences are MNHEY and SMNVEV (reference sequence). The CDR3 spells CASSTLSSNSPLHF. The CDR3, as DNA: TGTGCCAGCAGTACCCTCAGTTCTAATTCACCCCTCCACTTT.

This clonotype has only a few counts. A much larger clone lies one base from this, so it may be a read error. The chain links TRBV6-5 to TRBJ2-2, with D tentatively TRBD2 (5 bases). Germline-derived CDR1 and CDR2 are MNHEY and SVGAGI. V was pared by 8 bases and J by 1 base, with 14 bases between. The CDR3 has 15 residues. DNA of the CDR3: TGTGCCAGCGGTCGTAAGAGGGAGAACACCGGGGAGCTGTTTTTT. This encodes CASGRKRENTGELFF.

This clonotype has ten or more counts. V is TRBV5-6 and J is TRBJ1-2; D is perhaps TRBD1 (5 bases). V lost 6 bases, J lost 4 bases, and 22 bases lay in between. This CDR3 region has 16 residues. Per the germline V gene, CDR1 is SGHDT and CDR2 is YYEEEE. CDR3 in amino acids: CASTSTLRVVGYGYTF. CDR3 in DNA: TGTGCCAGCACCTCAACTCTCAGGGTTGTCGGCTATGGCTACACCTTC. The variable domain in full, with the rest retrieved from reference TRBV5-6 and TRBJ1-2, is DAGVTQSPTHLIKTRGQQVTLRCSPKSGHDTVSWYQQALGQGPQFIFQYYEEEERQRGNFPDRFSGHQFPNYSSELNVNALLLGDSALYLCASTSTLRVVGYGYTFGSGTRLTVV.

This clonotype was seen a single time. This chain joins TRBV25-1 and TRBJ1-5, with D uncertain. Deletions cut 4 bases from V and 7 bases from J, with 8 bases between. The CDR3 is 12 amino acids. The germline V gene has CDR1 MGHDK and CDR2 SYGVNS. CDR3 nucleotides: TGTGCCAGCAGTGCAAGGGAACAGCCCCAGCATTTT. Protein product: CASSAREQPQHF.